This T cell receptor (beta chain) derives from a study of T cells in Graves' hyperthyroidism and ophthalmopathy. In the study overall: Peripheral blood was drawn at first diagnosis, prior to all treatment.

Using RNA transcripts as the source, TCR beta CDR3 regions were amplified. TCR CDR3 regions were first amplified by RT-PCR with HTBI primers. MiXCR, run by TCRdb on the multiplex PCR reads, gives a single entry per CDR3 protein. The sample holds roughly 510,000 distinct CDR3 sequences; about 20% are singletons and the top ten take about a quarter. Whole-study findings and limits: A model of 13 V-J pairs discriminated ophthalmopathy from stable hyperthyroidism. Most thyroid clonotypes with frequency above 0.001 were detected in blood.

Clinical symptoms, serum thyroxine and TRAb, thyroid ultrasound and orbital computed tomography were used for the diagnoses. This clonotype was counted ten times or more. The target antigen is unknown. CDR3 size: 14 residues. Germline V CDR1 and CDR2: SNHLY, FYNNEI. Trimming cost V 4 bases and J 5 bases, with 12 bases left between them. This receptor was taken from a man in his late teens or twenties with Graves' hyperthyroidism. The sample consisted of blood. This rearrangement joins TRBV2 to TRBJ1-5; D uncertain. The CDR3 spells CASSVPGDDQPQHF. The DNA of the CDR3 is TGTGCCAGCAGTGTTCCGGGTGATGATCAGCCCCAGCATTTT.